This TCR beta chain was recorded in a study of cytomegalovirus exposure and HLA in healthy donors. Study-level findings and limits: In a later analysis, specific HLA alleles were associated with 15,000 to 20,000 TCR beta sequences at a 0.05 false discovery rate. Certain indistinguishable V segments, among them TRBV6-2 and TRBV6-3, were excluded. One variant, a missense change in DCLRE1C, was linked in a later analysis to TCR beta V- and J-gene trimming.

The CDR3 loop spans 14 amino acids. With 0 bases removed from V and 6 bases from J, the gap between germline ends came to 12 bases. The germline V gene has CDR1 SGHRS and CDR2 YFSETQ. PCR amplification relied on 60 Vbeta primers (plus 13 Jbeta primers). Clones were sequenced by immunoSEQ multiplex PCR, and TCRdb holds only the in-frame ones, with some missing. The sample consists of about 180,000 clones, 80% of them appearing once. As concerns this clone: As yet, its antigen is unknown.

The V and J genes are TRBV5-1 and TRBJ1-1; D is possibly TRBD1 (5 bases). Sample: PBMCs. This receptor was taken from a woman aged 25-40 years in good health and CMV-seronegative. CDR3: CASSLVQGYPEAFF. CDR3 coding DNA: TGCGCCAGCAGCTTGGTGCAGGGCTACCCTGAAGCTTTCTTT.